The 23 T cell receptor beta chains below all came from one sample that was sequenced in a study of shared clonotypes between healthy human individuals. Profiling relied on immunoSEQ multiplex PCR, and the TCRdb table lists in-frame clones only, not all of them. This sample carries some 530,000 clones, roughly 80% of them seen once, and the ten largest clones take roughly 13%. The sequencing input was PBMCs. The source is a woman in her forties in good health. Some clones in this sample may be carry-over from other donors' samples.

The chain links TRBV4-2 to TRBJ2-3; TRBD1 matches at 9 bases. V lost 0 bases, J lost 6 bases, and 7 bases stayed unmatched. The germline gives CDR1 LGHNA, CDR2 YNFKEQ. There are 16 residues in the CDR3. The CDR3 DNA reads TGTGCCAGCAGCCAAGATCAACAGGGGGCGTGGGATACGCAGTATTTT. Encoded protein: CASSQDQQGAWDTQYF.

This chain connects TRBV4-1 to TRBJ2-2; TRBD2 aligns across 11 bases. After removal of 2 bases from V and 4 bases from J, the junction contained 3 bases not matched to a gene. CDR3 size: 16 residues. Germline V gene data show CDR1 as MGHRA and CDR2 as YSYEKL. As DNA, the CDR3 is TGCGCCAGCAGCCAAAGGCTAGCGGGAGGCACCGGGGAGCTGTTTTTT. It encodes CASSQRLAGGTGELFF.

This sequence joins TRBV7-9 and TRBJ2-7; TRBD2 matches at 8 bases. The CDR3 loop spans 15 amino acids. V shed 5 bases and J 2 bases; nucleotides not matched to a gene: 8. CDR1 is SEHNR and CDR2 is FQNEAQ in the germline V gene (reference sequence). The CDR3 nucleotides read TGTGCCAGCAGCAAAATAGCGGGGCCCCCCTACGAGCAGTACTTC. Residues: CASSKIAGPPYEQYF.

This chain links TRBV6-1 with TRBJ2-2; 10 positions agree with TRBD1. This CDR3 is built from 15 residues. From germline, CDR1 is MNHNS and CDR2 SASEGT. The junction had 10 bases not matched to a gene; V was cut back by 10 bases and J by 5 bases. CDR3 amino acids: CATIMGQGLTGELFF. DNA of the CDR3: TGTGCCACCATCATGGGACAGGGGTTAACCGGGGAGCTGTTTTTT.

The J gene is TRBJ1-1, the V gene TRBV28; D unresolved. The CDR3 loop spans 15 amino acids. Looked up from germline, CDR1 is MDHEN and CDR2 is SYDVKM. V lost 4 bases and J 6 bases, leaving 18 bases between the germline ends. CDR3 protein: CASSSRAPYPPEAFF. The CDR3 region has the DNA TGTGCCAGCAGTTCCCGGGCTCCTTATCCCCCTGAAGCTTTCTTT.

This chain joins TRBV7-9 and TRBJ1-3; D not certain. The CDR3 runs to 14 residues. The V end was cut by 5 bases, the J end by 4 bases, with 12 bases between. Germline CDR1 SEHNR, CDR2 FQNEAQ (reference sequence). The CDR3 loop reads CASSRDLAGNTIYF. The CDR3 coding sequence is TGTGCCAGCAGCAGAGATCTAGCCGGAAACACCATATATTTT.

On this clone itself: It is likely a read error: a sequence one base away is far more abundant. The chain has TRBV5-6 and TRBJ1-5, with TRBD1 matching over 8 bases. V lost 4 bases to trimming and J lost 7 bases; unmatched junction nucleotides: 13. Per the germline V gene, CDR1 is SGHDT and CDR2 is YYEEEE. The CDR3 loop spans 16 amino acids. For the CDR3, the DNA is TGTGCCAGCAGCAGCCGGACAGGGTGCTTGGGCCAGCCCCAGCATTTT. Translating gives CASSSRTGCLGQPQHF.

The sample holds one count of this clone. The gene calls are TRBV21-1 and TRBJ1-5. TRBV21-1 is tagged as a pseudogene. The CDR3 covers 13 residues. The CDR3 bases are TGTGCCAGCAGCAAAGACGGGGGCCAGCCCCAGCATTTT. Translated, it gives CASSKDGGQPQHF.

Of note for this clone: The conserved phenylalanine or tryptophan is not found at the CDR3 terminus, so this likely reflects a read error. The V and J genes are TRBV7-9 and TRBJ2-7; TRBD2 agrees at 11 bases. The CDR3 runs 14 residues. Trimming at V came to 5 bases and at J to 3 bases, leaving 3 bases not matched to a gene. Germline-derived CDR1 and CDR2 are SEHNR and FQNEAQ (reference sequence). CDR3 sequence reads: CASSGGTSGYEQYL. Here the CDR3 DNA reads TGTGCCAGCAGCGGGGGGACTAGCGGCTACGAGCAGTACCTC.

V and J are TRBV10-2 and TRBJ1-5; tentatively, D is TRBD1 (5 bases). This CDR3 region has 17 residues. Deletions cut 4 bases from V and 1 base from J, with 17 bases between. Germline-derived CDR1 and CDR2 are WSHSY and SAAADI. This CDR3 is CASSAIGGGGSNQPQHF. CDR3 nucleotide sequence: TGCGCCAGCAGTGCGATTGGGGGTGGGGGGAGCAATCAGCCCCAGCATTTT.

This chain uses TRBV23-1 with TRBJ2-7, with 10 bases matching TRBD1. TRBV23-1 is sorted into the ORF group, with uncertain function. The junction had 5 bases not matched to a gene; V was cut back by 2 bases and J by 7 bases. This CDR3 is 14 amino acids long. Written as DNA, the CDR3 is TGCGCCAGCAGTCAAGACAGGGGGCCCAAGGAGCAGTACTTC. It encodes CASSQDRGPKEQYF.

A note on this clone: A read error is the likely source, as a far larger clone sits one nucleotide away. The V gene is TRBV9, the J gene TRBJ2-2, with 9 bases that match TRBD2. CDR3 length: 17 amino acids. In germline, CDR1 is SGDLS, CDR2 YYNGEE. CDR3 coding DNA: TGTGCCAGCAGCCCAAACCTAGCGGGAATCGACACCGGGGAGCCGTTTTTT. Translating gives CASSPNLAGIDTGEPFF.

The rearrangement joins TRBV15 to TRBJ1-2, with D perhaps TRBD1 (6 bases). The CDR3 is made up of 15 amino acids. The V end was cut by 0 bases, the J end by 7 bases, with 15 bases between. Germline CDR1 is LNHNV and CDR2 is YYDKDF (reference sequence). The CDR3 protein is CATSRETGASIGYTF. In nucleotides, the CDR3 is TGTGCCACCAGCAGAGAGACAGGTGCCAGCATTGGCTACACCTTC.

This clone was detected only a few times. V is TRBV25-1 and J is TRBJ2-2; D is unclear. V lost 6 bases to trimming and J lost 0 bases, with 8 bases between them. From germline, CDR1 is MGHDK and CDR2 SYGVNS. The CDR3 is made up of 14 amino acids. The CDR3 DNA reads TGTGCCAGCAGCCCACGAGCGAACACCGGGGAGCTGTTTTTT. The encoded protein is CASSPRANTGELFF.

This chain links TRBV27 with TRBJ2-2; no clear D. The CDR3 sequence is 14 residues long. Trimming pared 3 bases from V and 7 bases from J, leaving 12 bases between. Germline-derived CDR1 and CDR2 are MNHEY and SMNVEV (reference sequence). The CDR3 nucleotides read TGTGCCAGCAGTTTGCTCCTAAGTGGCGGGGAGCTGTTTTTT. Translating it yields CASSLLLSGGELFF.

This clone was seen a few times. V usage is TRBV4-1 and J usage is TRBJ2-5; 8 positions match TRBD2. Trimming removed 5 bases from V and 5 bases from J; junction bases left unmatched: 13. The germline V gene encodes CDR1 MGHRA and CDR2 YSYEKL. The CDR3 is made up of 16 amino acids. The CDR3 nucleotides read TGCGCCAGCAGCTCCCGATCCGCGGGAGGCTGGGAGACCCAGTACTTC. Translating gives CASSSRSAGGWETQYF.

Comment on this clone: A far larger clone is one nucleotide away, so this likely arose from a read error. This CDR3 is also generated by other DNA sequences in the sample. The J gene is TRBJ1-2, the V gene TRBV5-1, with 8 bases matching TRBD1. Per the germline V gene, CDR1 is SGHRS and CDR2 is YFSETQ. The CDR3 length is 14 residues. CDR3 coding DNA: TGTGCCAGCAGCAGGGGACAGGATAACTATGGCTACACCTTC. It translates to CASSRGQDNYGYTF.

This clone appeared a few times. The chain couples TRBV7-2 to TRBJ2-7, with 14 bases fitting TRBD2. V lost 4 bases, J lost 1 base, and 6 bases stayed unmatched. The CDR3 spans 17 residues. Germline lookup yields CDR1 SGHTA and CDR2 FQGNSA. Written as DNA, the CDR3 is TGTGCCAGCAGCTCCCGACTAGCGGGAGGGTTATCCTACGAGCAGTACTTC. This sequence encodes CASSSRLAGGLSYEQYF.

The gene calls are TRBV28 and TRBJ2-1; 9 bases agree with TRBD2. The germline CDR1 and CDR2 sequences are MDHEN and SYDVKM. The CDR3 spans 18 residues. Trimming removed 3 bases from V and 5 bases from J; junction bases left unmatched: 14. CDR3 nucleotide sequence: TGTGCCAGCAGTTTGCCGCTAGCGGGACCTCATACGGACAATGAGCAGTTCTTC. This translates into CASSLPLAGPHTDNEQFF.

This sequence joins TRBV10-2 and TRBJ1-2, with TRBD1 matching over 12 bases. CDR1 and CDR2 from the germline V gene are WSHSY and SAAADI. This CDR3 spans 12 amino acids. Trimming at V came to 6 bases and at J to 8 bases, leaving 1 base not matched to a gene. The CDR3 coding sequence is TGCGCCAGCAGCGGGACAGGGGGCGGCTACACCTTC. Its translation is CASSGTGGGYTF.

The J gene is TRBJ2-7, the V gene TRBV11-2; D tentatively reads TRBD1 or TRBD2 (6 bases each). Germline V lookup: CDR1 SGHAT, CDR2 FQNNGV. This CDR3 comprises 13 residues. Trimming shortened V by 9 bases and J by 5 bases, and 17 bases separated the two germline ends. The CDR3 nucleotides read TGTGCCAGTTCGGGGGCTAGAGGCGACGAGCAGTACTTC. Its protein is CASSGARGDEQYF.

For this clone: This sequence is one base from a far larger clone and is likely a read error. This sample includes further DNA sequences coding for the same CDR3. This chain joins TRBV5-1 and TRBJ2-6; D is undetermined. Trimming shortened V by 3 bases and J by 0 bases, and 4 bases separated the two germline ends. Germline V gene sequence: CDR1 SGHRS, CDR2 YFSETQ. CDR3 size: 14 residues. The CDR3 DNA follows: TGCGCCAGCAGCTCGGGCTCTGGGGCCAACGTCCTGACTTTC. Translating it yields CASSSGSGANVLTF.

This clone was counted between two and nine times. CDR3 bases: TGTGCCAGTAGACAGGTTGGGGGCAATCAGCCCCAGCATTTT. This codes for CASRQVGGNQPQHF. The V call is TRBV19, the J call TRBJ1-5; tentative D call: TRBD1 (5 bases). Between the trimmed V and J ends, which lost 6 bases and 2 bases, there was a span of 11 bases. This CDR3 has 14 residues. Germline V gives CDR1 LNHDA, CDR2 SQIVND (reference sequence).